Following are 10 T cell receptor beta chains from one sample sequenced in a study of T cell responses to AZD1222 COVID-19 vaccine (dated by TCRdb to about 2021). Sample time point, as interpreted from the label and publication: baseline before first vaccination. Receptors were amplified or captured by the immunoSEQ multiplex PCR assay. In its TCRdb copy, this immuneACCESS table keeps in-frame sequences only and misses some clones. Where compared with another copy, unresolved V genes explain less than half of these, and the others have no known cause. A total of about 180,000 clones appear in this sample, around 88% of them only once. About 0.53% of the sample belongs to the ten largest clones. The source material was peripheral blood, sampled on day 0 of AZD1222 vaccination. These TCRs come from an adult in good health.

The gene calls are TRBV7-6 and TRBJ2-2; the D gene is possibly TRBD2 (6 bases). The CDR3 has 16 amino acids. Germline CDR1 SGHVS, CDR2 FNYEAQ. V lost 1 base and J 1 base, leaving 10 bases between the germline ends. The CDR3 nucleotides are TGTGCCAGCAGCTTAGTAAGGACTAAGAACACCGGGGAGCTGTTTTTT. Its translation: CASSLVRTKNTGELFF.

The chain links TRBV4-1 to TRBJ1-3; D gene unclear. Trimming removed 2 bases at V and 0 bases at J, with 8 bases between. Germline CDR1 is MGHRA and CDR2 is YSYEKL. The CDR3 runs 15 residues. CDR3 residues: CASSQLQSSGNTIYF. CDR3 DNA sequence: TGCGCCAGCAGCCAACTACAGTCCTCTGGAAACACCATATATTTT.

In DNA form, the CDR3 reads TGTGCCAGTAGTGAGAGTAGCGGTTACTCCTACGAGCAGTACTTC. Translated: CASSESSGYSYEQYF. The chain is built from TRBV19 and TRBJ2-7; a weak D match, TRBD2 (6 bases). There are 15 residues in the CDR3. The V end was cut by 5 bases, the J end by 0 bases, with 14 bases between. Germline V gene sequence: CDR1 LNHDA, CDR2 SQIVND (reference sequence).

The chain's CDR3 is CATGGDTNKNTEAFF. The CDR3 nucleotides are TGTGCCACAGGTGGGGACACCAACAAGAACACTGAAGCTTTCTTT. The chain has TRBV24-1 and TRBJ1-1; D possibly corresponds to TRBD1 (6 bases). Trimming took 10 bases from V and 1 from J, leaving 18 bases between them. This CDR3 region has 15 residues. CDR1 KGHDR and CDR2 SFDVKD come from the germline V gene.

This rearrangement joins TRBV4-1 to TRBJ1-4; D possibly corresponds to TRBD1 (5 bases). The CDR3 contains 14 residues. The V and J ends lost 4 bases and 12 bases respectively, with 18 bases between them. Germline CDR1 MGHRA, CDR2 YSYEKL. CDR3 in amino acids: CASSRSVGPEELFF. DNA for the CDR3: TGCGCCAGCAGCCGTTCGGTGGGGCCGGAGGAACTGTTTTTT.

As DNA, the CDR3 is TGTGCCAGCAGCCTGACAGGAAGGTCCACTGAAGCTTTCTTT. Translated, it gives CASSLTGRSTEAFF. V is TRBV6-5 and J is TRBJ1-1; possibly TRBD1 for D (6 bases). The CDR3 runs 14 residues. V lost 6 bases and J 4 bases, leaving 15 bases between the germline ends. CDR1 MNHEY and CDR2 SVGAGI come from the germline V gene.

The chain's CDR3 is CASSPDRGLAYEQYF. CDR3 in DNA: TGTGCCAGCAGTCCCGATAGGGGACTCGCCTACGAGCAGTACTTC. J is TRBJ2-7 and V is TRBV6-5; the D gene is possibly TRBD2 (6 bases). The CDR3 is 15 residues long. Per germline, CDR1 MNHEY and CDR2 SVGAGI. The V and J ends lost 5 bases and 2 bases respectively, with 16 bases between them.

The V call is TRBV5-1, the J call TRBJ2-7; D might be TRBD2 (5 bases). The V gene lost 1 base and the J gene lost 1 base, with 12 bases spanning the gap. Germline V gene lookup returns CDR1 SGHRS and CDR2 YFSETQ. The CDR3 is made up of 15 amino acids. The chain's CDR3 is CASSLTGYSSYEQYF. CDR3 in DNA: TGCGCCAGCAGCTTGACGGGGTATAGTTCCTACGAGCAGTACTTC.

The chain carries TRBV6-5 and TRBJ2-7; D uncertain. This CDR3 has 13 amino acids. The V and J ends lost 5 bases and 2 bases respectively, with 10 bases between them. The V gene's germline CDR1 is MNHEY and CDR2 SVGAGI. The CDR3 region is CASSRTLTYEQYF. CDR3 DNA: TGTGCCAGCAGTAGGACCCTAACCTACGAGCAGTACTTC.

V gene TRBV5-4 combines with J gene TRBJ2-5, with a possible D match to TRBD2 (7 bases). CDR1 is SGHNT, CDR2 YYREEE, per germline (reference sequence). Trimming stripped 5 bases from V and 4 bases from J, with 18 bases between. CDR3 length: 15 amino acids. The CDR3 spells CASSYTGGRVETQYF. In DNA form, the CDR3 reads TGTGCCAGCAGTTATACGGGGGGCCGAGTAGAGACCCAGTACTTC.